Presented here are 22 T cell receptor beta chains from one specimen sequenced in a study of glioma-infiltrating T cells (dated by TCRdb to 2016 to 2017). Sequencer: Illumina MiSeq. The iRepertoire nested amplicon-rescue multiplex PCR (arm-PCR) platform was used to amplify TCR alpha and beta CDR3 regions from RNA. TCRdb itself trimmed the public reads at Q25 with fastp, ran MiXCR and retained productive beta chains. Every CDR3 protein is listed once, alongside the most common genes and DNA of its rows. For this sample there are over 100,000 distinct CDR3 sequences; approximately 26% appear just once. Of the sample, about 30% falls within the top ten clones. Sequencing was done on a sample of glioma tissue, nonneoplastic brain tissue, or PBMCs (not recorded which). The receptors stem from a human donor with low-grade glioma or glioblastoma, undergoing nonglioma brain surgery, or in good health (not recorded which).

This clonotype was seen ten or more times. Here the CDR3 DNA reads TGTGCCAGTAGTGTCCTCGGGGACAACTCCTACGAGCAGTACTTC. Amino acids: CASSVLGDNSYEQYF. The rearrangement links TRBV19 to TRBJ2-7; D perhaps matches TRBD1 (6 bases). V lost 5 bases, J lost 0 bases, and 14 bases lay in between. Germline assignment: CDR1 LNHDA and CDR2 SQIVND (reference sequence). This CDR3 has 15 amino acids.

This CDR3 reads CASSFRQDSYEQYF. CDR3 in DNA: TGTGCCAGCAGCTTCCGACAGGACTCCTACGAGCAGTACTTC. This chain connects TRBV7-9 to TRBJ2-7; a weak D match, TRBD1 (6 bases). The germline gives CDR1 SEHNR, CDR2 FQNEAQ (reference sequence). The CDR3 is 14 amino acids. Between the trimmed V and J ends, which lost 3 bases and 0 bases, there was a span of 9 bases.

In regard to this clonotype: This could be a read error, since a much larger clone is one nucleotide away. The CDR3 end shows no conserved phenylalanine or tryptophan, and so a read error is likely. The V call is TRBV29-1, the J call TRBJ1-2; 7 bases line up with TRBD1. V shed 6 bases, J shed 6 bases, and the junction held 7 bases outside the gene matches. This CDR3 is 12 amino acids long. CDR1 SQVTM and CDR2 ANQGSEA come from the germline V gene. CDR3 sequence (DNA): TGCAGCGTCGTGGGACAGATGAATGGCTACACCCTC. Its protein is CSVVGQMNGYTL.

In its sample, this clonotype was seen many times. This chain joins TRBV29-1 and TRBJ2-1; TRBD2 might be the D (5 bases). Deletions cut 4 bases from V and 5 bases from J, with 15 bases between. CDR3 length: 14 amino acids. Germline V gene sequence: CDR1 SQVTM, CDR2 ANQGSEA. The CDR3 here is CSVAWTVGHNEQFF. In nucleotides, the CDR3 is TGCAGCGTTGCCTGGACTGTAGGGCACAATGAGCAGTTCTTC.

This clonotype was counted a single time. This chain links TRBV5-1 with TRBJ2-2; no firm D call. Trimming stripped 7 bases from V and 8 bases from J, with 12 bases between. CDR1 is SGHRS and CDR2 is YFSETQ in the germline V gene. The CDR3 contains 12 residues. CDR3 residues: CASFAFEGELFF. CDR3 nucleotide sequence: TGCGCCAGCTTTGCATTCGAGGGGGAGCTGTTTTTT.

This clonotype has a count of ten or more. CDR3 in DNA: TGTGCCAGCAGCCTGGACTATAATTCACCCCTCCACTTT. It yields the protein CASSLDYNSPLHF. The chain combines TRBV7-3 with TRBJ1-6; D remains ambiguous. The ends were cut back, 5 bases at V and 3 bases at J, with 5 bases in the middle. Germline V gene sequence: CDR1 SGHTA, CDR2 FQGTGA. The CDR3 is 13 residues long. Using reference TRBV7-3 and TRBJ1-6 for the parts outside the CDR3, the full variable domain is GAGVSQTPSNKVTEKGKYVELRCDPISGHTALYWYRQSLGQGPEFLIYFQGTGAADDSGLPNDRFFAVRPEGSVSTLKIQRTERGDSAVYLCASSLDYNSPLHFGNGTRLTVT.

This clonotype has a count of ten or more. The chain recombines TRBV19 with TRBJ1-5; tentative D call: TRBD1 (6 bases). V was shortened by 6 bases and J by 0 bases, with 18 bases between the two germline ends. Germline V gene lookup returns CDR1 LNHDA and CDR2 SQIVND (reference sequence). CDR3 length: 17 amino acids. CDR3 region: CASRSTGPGYSNQPQHF. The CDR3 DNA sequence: TGTGCCAGTAGGAGCACAGGGCCGGGGTATAGCAATCAGCCCCAGCATTTT.

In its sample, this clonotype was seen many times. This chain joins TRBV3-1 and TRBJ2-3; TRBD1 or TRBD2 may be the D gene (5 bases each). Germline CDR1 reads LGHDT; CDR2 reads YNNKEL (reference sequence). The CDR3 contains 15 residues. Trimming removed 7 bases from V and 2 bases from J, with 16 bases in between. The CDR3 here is CASTRYRDPTDTQYF. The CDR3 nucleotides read TGTGCCAGCACCCGCTACCGGGACCCCACAGATACGCAGTATTTT.

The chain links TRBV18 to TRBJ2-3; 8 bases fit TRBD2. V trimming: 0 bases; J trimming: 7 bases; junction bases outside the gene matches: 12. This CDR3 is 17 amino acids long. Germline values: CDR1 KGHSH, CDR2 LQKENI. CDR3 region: CASSPPIGGGLKNTQYF. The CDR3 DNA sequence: TGTGCCAGCTCACCACCGATCGGGGGGGGCCTTAAAAATACGCAGTATTTT.

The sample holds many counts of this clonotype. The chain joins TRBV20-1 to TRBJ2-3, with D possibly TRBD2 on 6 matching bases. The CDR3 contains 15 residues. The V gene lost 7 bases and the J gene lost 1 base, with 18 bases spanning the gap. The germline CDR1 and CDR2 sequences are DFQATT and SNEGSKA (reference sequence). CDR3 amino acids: CSVEVGRGGTDTQYF. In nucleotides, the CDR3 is TGCAGTGTCGAGGTCGGGAGAGGGGGCACAGATACGCAGTATTTT.

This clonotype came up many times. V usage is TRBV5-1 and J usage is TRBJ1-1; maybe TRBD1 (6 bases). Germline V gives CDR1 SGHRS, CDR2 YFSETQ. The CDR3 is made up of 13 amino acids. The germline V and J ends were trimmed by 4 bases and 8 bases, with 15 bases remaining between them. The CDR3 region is CASSPDGGAEAFF. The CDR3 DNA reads TGCGCCAGCAGCCCCGACGGGGGGGCAGAAGCTTTCTTT.

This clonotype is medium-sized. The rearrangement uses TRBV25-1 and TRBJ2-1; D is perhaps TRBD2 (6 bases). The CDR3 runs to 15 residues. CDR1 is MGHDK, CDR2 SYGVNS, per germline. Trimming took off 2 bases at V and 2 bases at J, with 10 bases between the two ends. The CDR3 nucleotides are TGTGCCAGCAGTGAAACAAGACTAGCCTACAATGAGCAGTTCTTC. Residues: CASSETRLAYNEQFF.

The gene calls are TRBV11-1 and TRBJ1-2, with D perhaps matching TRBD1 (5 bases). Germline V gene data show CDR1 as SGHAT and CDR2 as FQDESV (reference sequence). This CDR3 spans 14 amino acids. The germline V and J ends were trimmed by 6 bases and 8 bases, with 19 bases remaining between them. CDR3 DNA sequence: TGTGCCAGCAGACCCGGGACCTTCGGAGGGGGCTACACCTTC. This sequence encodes CASRPGTFGGGYTF.

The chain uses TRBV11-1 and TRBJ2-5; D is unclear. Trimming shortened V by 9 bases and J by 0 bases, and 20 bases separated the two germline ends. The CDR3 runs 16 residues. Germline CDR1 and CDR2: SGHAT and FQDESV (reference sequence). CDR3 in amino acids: CASGTRDDAYQETQYF. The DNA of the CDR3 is TGTGCCAGTGGTACCCGCGACGATGCGTACCAAGAGACCCAGTACTTC.

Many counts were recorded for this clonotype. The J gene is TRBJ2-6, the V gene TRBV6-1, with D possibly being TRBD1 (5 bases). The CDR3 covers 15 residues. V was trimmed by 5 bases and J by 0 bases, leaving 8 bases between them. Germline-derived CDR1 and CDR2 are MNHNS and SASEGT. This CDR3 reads CASSLGVSGANVLTF. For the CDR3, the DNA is TGTGCCAGCAGTCTAGGGGTCTCTGGGGCCAACGTCCTGACTTTC.

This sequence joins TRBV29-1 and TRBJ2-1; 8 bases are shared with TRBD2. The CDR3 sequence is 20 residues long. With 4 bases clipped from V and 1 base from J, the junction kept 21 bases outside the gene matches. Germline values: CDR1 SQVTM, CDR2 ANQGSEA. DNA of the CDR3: TGCAGCGTTGGACCCTCCCTCTCGCGGGGGGCCTCCCTTTCCTACAATGAGCAGTTCTTC. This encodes CSVGPSLSRGASLSYNEQFF.

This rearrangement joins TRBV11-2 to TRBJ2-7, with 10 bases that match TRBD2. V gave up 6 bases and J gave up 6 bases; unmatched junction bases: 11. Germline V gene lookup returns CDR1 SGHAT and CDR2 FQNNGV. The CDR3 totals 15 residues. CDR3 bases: TGTGCCAGCAGTCAAAAACTAGCGGGAAGGGCCGAGCAGTACTTC. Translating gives CASSQKLAGRAEQYF.

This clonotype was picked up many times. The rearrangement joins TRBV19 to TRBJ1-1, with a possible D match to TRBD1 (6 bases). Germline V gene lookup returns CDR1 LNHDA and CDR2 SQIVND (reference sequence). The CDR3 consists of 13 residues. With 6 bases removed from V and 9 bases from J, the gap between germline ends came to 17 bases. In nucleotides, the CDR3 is TGTGCCAGTAGACTGCCTAACAGGGCTCAAGCTTTCTTT. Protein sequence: CASRLPNRAQAFF.

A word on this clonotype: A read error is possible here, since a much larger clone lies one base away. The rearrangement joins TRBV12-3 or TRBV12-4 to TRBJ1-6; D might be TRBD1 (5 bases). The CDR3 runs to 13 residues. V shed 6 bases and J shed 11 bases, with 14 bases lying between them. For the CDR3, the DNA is TGTGCCAGCAGCGAAAGAAAAGGGGCACCCCTCCACTTT. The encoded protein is CASSERKGAPLHF.

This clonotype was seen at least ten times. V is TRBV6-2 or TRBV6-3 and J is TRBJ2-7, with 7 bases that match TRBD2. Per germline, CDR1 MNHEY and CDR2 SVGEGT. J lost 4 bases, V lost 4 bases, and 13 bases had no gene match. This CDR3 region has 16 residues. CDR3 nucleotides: TGTGCCAGCAGTTCCCTCAGACTAGCAGACCGATACGAGCAGTACTTC. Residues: CASSSLRLADRYEQYF.

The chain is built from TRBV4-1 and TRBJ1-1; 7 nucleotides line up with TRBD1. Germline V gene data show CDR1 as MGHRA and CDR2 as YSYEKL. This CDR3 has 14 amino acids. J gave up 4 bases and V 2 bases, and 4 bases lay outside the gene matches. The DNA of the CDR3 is TGCGCCAGCAGCCAAAACAGGGGAACCACTGAAGCTTTCTTT. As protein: CASSQNRGTTEAFF.

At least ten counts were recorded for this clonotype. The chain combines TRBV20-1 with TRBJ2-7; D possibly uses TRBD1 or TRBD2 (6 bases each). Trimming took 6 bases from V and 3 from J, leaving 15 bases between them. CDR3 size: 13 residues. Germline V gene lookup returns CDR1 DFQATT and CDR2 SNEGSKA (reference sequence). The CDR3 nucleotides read TGCAGTGCCCCTTTAGGGGGACTCTACGAGCAGTACTTC. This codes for CSAPLGGLYEQYF.